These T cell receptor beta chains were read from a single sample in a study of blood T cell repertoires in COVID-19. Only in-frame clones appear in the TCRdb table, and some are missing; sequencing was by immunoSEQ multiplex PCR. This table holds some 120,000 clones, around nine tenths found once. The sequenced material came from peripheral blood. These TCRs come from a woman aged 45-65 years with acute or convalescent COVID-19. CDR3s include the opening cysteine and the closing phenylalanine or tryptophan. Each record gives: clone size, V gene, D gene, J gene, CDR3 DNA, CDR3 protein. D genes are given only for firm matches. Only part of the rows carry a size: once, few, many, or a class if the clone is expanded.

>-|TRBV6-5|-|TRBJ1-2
TGTGCCAGCAGTTACTCGAGGGATAACTATGGCTACACCTTC
CASSYSRDNYGYTF
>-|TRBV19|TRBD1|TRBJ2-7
TGTGCCAGTAGTAAATGGGGACAGGGGACCTCCTACGAGCAGTACTTC
CASSKWGQGTSYEQYF
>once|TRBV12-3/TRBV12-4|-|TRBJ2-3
TGTGCCAGCAGACAGGTCGCAGATACGCAGTATTTT
CASRQVADTQYF
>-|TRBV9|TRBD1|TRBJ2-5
TGTGCCAGCAGCCTGACAGGGGGTAACCAAGAGACCCAGTACTTC
CASSLTGGNQETQYF
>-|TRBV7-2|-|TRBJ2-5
TGTGCCAGCAGCTTTTATGAGGGGACCCAGTACTTC
CASSFYEGTQYF
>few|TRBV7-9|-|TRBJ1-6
TGTGCCAGCAGCTTAGCACATAATAATTCACCCCTCCACTTT
CASSLAHNNSPLHF
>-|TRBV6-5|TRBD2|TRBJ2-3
TGTGCCAGCAGTTATCGATTAGCGGGGGATACGCAGTATTTT
CASSYRLAGDTQYF
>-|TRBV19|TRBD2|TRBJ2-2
TGTGCCGGAGCTCCGAGCGGGAAGTTTTCCACCGGGGAGCTGTTTTTT
CAGAPSGKFSTGELFF
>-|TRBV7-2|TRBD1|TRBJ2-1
TGTGCCAGCAGCTTGGGGACAGTCTACAATGAGCAGTTCTTC
CASSLGTVYNEQFF
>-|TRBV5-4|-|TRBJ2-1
TGTGCCAGCAGCAAGAGCAGGGGTGGAGTTTACAATGAGCAGTTCTTC
CASSKSRGGVYNEQFF
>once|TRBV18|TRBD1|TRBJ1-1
TGTGCCAGCTCACGAGGACAGGGGGTGAACACTGAAGCTTTCTTT
CASSRGQGVNTEAFF
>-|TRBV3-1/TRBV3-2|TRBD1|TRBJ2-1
TGTGCCAGCAGCCGCCCGGGACAGGGGTTTTACAATGAGCAGTTCTTC
CASSRPGQGFYNEQFF
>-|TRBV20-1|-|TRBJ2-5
TGCAGTGCTAGTCTCGGGACTCCGCCTAGGGAGACCCAGTACTTC
CSASLGTPPRETQYF
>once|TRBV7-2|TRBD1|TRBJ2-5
TGTGCCAGCAGCCCCCGGGGACAGGGTCCTATCGTTGAGACCCAGTACTTC
CASSPRGQGPIVETQYF
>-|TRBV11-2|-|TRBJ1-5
TGTGCCAGCAGCTCCACAGCCAATCAGCCCCAGCATTTT
CASSSTANQPQHF
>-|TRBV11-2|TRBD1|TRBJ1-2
TGTGCCAGCAGCTCGACAGGGAGAATGGGCTACACCTTC
CASSSTGRMGYTF
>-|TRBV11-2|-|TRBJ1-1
TGTGCCAGCATCCTACTGGGGGCCGCTGAAGCTTTCTTT
CASILLGAAEAFF
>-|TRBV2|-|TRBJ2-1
TGTGCCAGCCGGAGCCGGACAGTTTCCTACAATGAGCAGTTCTTC
CASRSRTVSYNEQFF
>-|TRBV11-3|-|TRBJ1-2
TGTGCCAGCAGAGGAGCCCACTATGGCTACACCTTC
CASRGAHYGYTF
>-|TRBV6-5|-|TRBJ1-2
TGTGCCAGCAGCTTCGACAGTCACTATGGCTACACCTTC
CASSFDSHYGYTF
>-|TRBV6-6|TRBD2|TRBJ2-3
TGTGCCAGCAGTTTCGGACTAGCCAATACGCAGTATTTT
CASSFGLANTQYF
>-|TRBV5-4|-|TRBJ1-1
TGTGCCGTGGCACGCGACAGAGTTATGAACACTGAAGCTTTCTTT
CAVARDRVMNTEAFF
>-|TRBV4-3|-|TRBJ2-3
TGCGCCAGCAGCCAAGAGGAGACAGATACGCAGTATTTT
CASSQEETDTQYF
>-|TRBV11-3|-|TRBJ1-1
TGTGCCAGCAGCTCTACGAGGGGGTCGGGCACTGAAGCTTTCTTT
CASSSTRGSGTEAFF
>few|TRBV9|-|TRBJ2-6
TGTGCCAGTGCCAGCAGCGTAGACCTCTCTGGGGCCAACGTCCTGACTTTC
CASASSVDLSGANVLTF
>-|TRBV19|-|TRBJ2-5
TGTGCCAGTAGCCTAGGAGAGACCCAGTACTTC
CASSLGETQYF
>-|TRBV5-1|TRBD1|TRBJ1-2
TGCGCCAGCAGCTTAAGAACAGGGGGCGCGATCTATGGCTACACCTTC
CASSLRTGGAIYGYTF
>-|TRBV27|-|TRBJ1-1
TGTGCCAGCAGTTTGTCCAGGGACACTGAAGCTTTCTTT
CASSLSRDTEAFF